This T cell receptor beta chain was sequenced during a study of cytomegalovirus exposure and HLA in healthy donors. Study results and limitations: A missense variant in DCLRE1C was later tied to TCR beta V- and J-gene trimming. Cytomegalovirus association was assigned to under 200 TCR beta chains. Links to common viral pathogens appeared, in a later analysis, for several of the most significant clusters.

Trimming removed 0 bases from V and 5 bases from J, with 17 bases in between. CDR3 length equals 16 residues. CDR1 LGHNT and CDR2 FRNRAP come from the germline V gene. Note on this clone: Its target is not known.

Among the donors, all were healthy bone marrow donors. 13 Jbeta primers and 60 Vbeta primers were used for the PCR. The data were produced by immunoSEQ multiplex PCR, yet TCRdb's version contains in-frame clones alone and is incomplete. The sample holds about 160,000 clones. The sequence came from a man aged 30 to 45 in good health and CMV-seronegative. The chain combines TRBV12-5 with TRBJ2-7; tentatively, D is TRBD1 (6 bases). Sequenced: PBMCs. The CDR3 nucleotides read TGTGCTAGTGGTTTGGTACTTGGGGGCTTTCCCCACGAGCAGTACTTC. Translated: CASGLVLGGFPHEQYF.